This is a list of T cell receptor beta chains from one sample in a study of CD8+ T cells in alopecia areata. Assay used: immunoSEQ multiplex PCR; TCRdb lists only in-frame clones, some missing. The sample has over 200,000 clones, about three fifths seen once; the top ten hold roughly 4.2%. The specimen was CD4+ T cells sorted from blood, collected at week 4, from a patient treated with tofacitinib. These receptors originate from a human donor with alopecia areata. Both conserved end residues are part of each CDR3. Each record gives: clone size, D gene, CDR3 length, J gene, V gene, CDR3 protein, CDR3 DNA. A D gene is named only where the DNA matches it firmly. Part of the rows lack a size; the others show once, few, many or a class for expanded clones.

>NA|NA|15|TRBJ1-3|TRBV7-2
CASSLAWGTGNTIYF
TGTGCCAGCAGCTTAGCTTGGGGGACCGGAAACACCATATATTTT
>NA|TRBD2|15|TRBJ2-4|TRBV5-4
CASSPWGGTKNIQYF
TGTGCCAGCAGCCCCTGGGGGGGAACCAAAAACATTCAGTACTTC
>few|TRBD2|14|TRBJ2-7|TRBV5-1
CASQTSGGFYEQYF
TGCGCCAGCCAGACTAGCGGGGGGTTCTACGAGCAGTACTTC
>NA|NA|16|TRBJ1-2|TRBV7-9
CASSLRRGGSPYGYTF
TGTGCCAGCAGCTTAAGAAGGGGAGGGTCCCCCTATGGCTACACCTTC
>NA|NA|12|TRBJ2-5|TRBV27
CASRQDGETQYF
TGTGCCAGCAGGCAGGATGGGGAGACCCAGTACTTC
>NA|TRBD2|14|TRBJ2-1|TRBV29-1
CSVNGGGTYNEQFF
TGCAGCGTTAACGGCGGGGGGACCTACAATGAGCAGTTCTTC
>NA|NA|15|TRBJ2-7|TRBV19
CASSRERDTSYEQYF
TGTGCCAGTAGTAGAGAACGGGACACCTCCTACGAGCAGTACTTC
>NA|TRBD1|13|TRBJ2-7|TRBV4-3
CASSLDRGREQYF
TGCGCCAGCAGCCTAGACAGGGGACGCGAGCAGTACTTC
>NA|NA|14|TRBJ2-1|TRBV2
CASSEARGPNEQFF
TGTGCCAGCAGTGAGGCACGAGGGCCCAATGAGCAGTTCTTC
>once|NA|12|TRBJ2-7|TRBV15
CATSRSSYEQYF
TGTGCCACCAGCAGAAGCTCCTACGAGCAGTACTTC
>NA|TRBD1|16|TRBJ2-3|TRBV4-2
CASSQPTGQRTDTQYF
TGTGCCAGCAGCCAGCCAACGGGACAGAGGACAGATACGCAGTATTTT
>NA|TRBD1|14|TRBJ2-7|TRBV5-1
CASSWTGQEVEQYF
TGCGCCAGCAGCTGGACGGGACAGGAGGTCGAGCAGTACTTC
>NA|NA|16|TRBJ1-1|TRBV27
CASSLSLRNLNTEAFF
TGTGCCAGCAGTTTATCCCTGAGGAATTTGAACACTGAAGCTTTCTTT
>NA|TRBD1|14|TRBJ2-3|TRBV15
CATSRGQGPDTQYF
TGTGCCACCAGCAGAGGACAGGGCCCAGATACGCAGTATTTT
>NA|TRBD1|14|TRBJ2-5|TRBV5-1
CASSKGGSQETQYF
TGCGCCAGCAGCAAAGGGGGCAGCCAAGAGACCCAGTACTTC
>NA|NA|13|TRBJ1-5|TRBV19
CASSLDSNQPQHF
TGTGCCAGTAGCTTGGATTCAAATCAGCCCCAGCATTTT
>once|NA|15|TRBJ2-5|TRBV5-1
CASSLADTSLETQYF
TGCGCCAGCAGCTTGGCTGACACCTCTCTCGAGACCCAGTACTTC
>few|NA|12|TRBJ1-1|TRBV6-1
CASVRGEGEAFF
TGTGCCAGCGTGAGGGGCGAGGGGGAAGCTTTCTTT
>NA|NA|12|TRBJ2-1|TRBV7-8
CASSPYGGEQFF
TGTGCCAGCAGCCCCTACGGCGGAGAGCAGTTCTTC
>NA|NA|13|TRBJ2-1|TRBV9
CASSVEGGLEQFF
TGTGCCAGCAGCGTAGAGGGGGGACTAGAGCAGTTCTTC
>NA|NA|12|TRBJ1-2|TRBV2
CASQSSNYGYTF
TGTGCCAGCCAAAGCTCAAACTATGGCTACACCTTC
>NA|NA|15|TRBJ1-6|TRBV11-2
CASSQEGQLNSPLHF
TGCGCCAGCAGCCAAGAAGGACAGCTGAATTCACCCCTCCACTTT
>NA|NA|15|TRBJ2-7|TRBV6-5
CASSSGQSTGYEQYF
TGTGCCAGCAGTTCAGGACAGTCGACGGGCTACGAGCAGTACTTC
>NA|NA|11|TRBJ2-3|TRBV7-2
CASSYSNVQYF
TGTGCCAGCAGCTATTCCAACGTGCAGTATTTT
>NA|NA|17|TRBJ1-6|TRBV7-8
CASSHRGESSYNSPLHF
TGTGCCAGCAGCCACCGGGGAGAGAGCTCCTATAATTCACCCCTCCACTTT
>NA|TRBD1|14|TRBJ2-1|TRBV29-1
CSVRGQGRDNEQFF
TGCAGCGTGAGGGGACAGGGGAGGGACAATGAGCAGTTCTTC
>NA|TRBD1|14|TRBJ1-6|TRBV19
CASSIGQGGSPLHF
TGTGCCAGTAGTATTGGACAGGGCGGTTCACCCCTCCACTTT
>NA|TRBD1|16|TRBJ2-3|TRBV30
CAWSADRGGSTDTQYF
TGTGCCTGGAGTGCCGACAGGGGGGGGAGCACAGATACGCAGTATTTT
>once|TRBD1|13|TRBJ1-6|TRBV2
CASQDREDSPLHF
TGTGCCAGCCAAGACAGGGAGGATTCACCCCTCCACTTT
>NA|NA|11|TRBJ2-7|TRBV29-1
CSVAVYGEQYF
TGCAGCGTTGCGGTGTATGGGGAGCAGTACTTC
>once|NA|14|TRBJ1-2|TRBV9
CASSVDWGSYGYTF
TGTGCCAGCAGCGTAGATTGGGGGAGCTATGGCTACACCTTC
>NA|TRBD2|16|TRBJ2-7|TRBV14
CASSQGTSGNSYEQYF
TGTGCCAGCAGCCAAGGGACTAGCGGGAACTCCTACGAGCAGTACTTC
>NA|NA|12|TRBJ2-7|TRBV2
CASSRTNHEQYF
TGTGCCAGCAGCAGGACAAACCACGAGCAGTACTTC
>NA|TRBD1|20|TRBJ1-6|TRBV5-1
CASSLVSGTAQQTYNSPLHF
TGCGCCAGCAGCTTGGTCTCCGGGACAGCCCAGCAGACCTATAATTCACCCCTCCACTTT
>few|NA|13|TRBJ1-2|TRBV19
CASKAGEDYGYTF
TGTGCCAGTAAGGCAGGAGAAGACTATGGCTACACCTTC
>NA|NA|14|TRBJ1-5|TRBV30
CAWSLSEGVQPQHF
TGTGCCTGGAGTCTCTCTGAGGGGGTTCAGCCCCAGCATTTT
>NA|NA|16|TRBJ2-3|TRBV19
CASSPRDPTLADTQYF
TGTGCCAGTAGTCCCCGGGACCCCACCCTGGCAGATACGCAGTATTTT
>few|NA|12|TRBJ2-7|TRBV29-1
CSVEDPAYEQYF
TGCAGCGTTGAGGACCCAGCCTACGAGCAGTACTTC
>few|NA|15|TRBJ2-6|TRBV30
CAWSVRGNGANVLTF
TGTGCCTGGAGTGTAAGGGGGAATGGGGCCAACGTCCTGACTTTC
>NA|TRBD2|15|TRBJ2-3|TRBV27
CASSSQRGSTDTQYF
TGTGCCAGCAGTTCCCAGCGGGGGAGCACAGATACGCAGTATTTT
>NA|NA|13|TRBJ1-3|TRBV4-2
CASSQDQGNTIYF
TGTGCCAGCAGCCAAGATCAGGGAAACACCATATATTTT
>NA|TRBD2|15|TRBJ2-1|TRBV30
CAWTYGAGGHNEQFF
TGTGCCTGGACGTACGGAGCGGGGGGACACAATGAGCAGTTCTTC
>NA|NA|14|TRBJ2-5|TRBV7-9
CASSWTATQETQYF
TGTGCCAGCAGCTGGACAGCGACCCAAGAGACCCAGTACTTC
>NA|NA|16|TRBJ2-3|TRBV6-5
CASSYSSFGSTDTQYF
TGTGCCAGCAGTTACTCGAGTTTCGGTAGCACAGATACGCAGTATTTT
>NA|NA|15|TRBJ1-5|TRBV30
CAWSTRGRGNQPQHF
TGTGCCTGGAGTACGAGGGGGAGAGGCAATCAGCCCCAGCATTTT
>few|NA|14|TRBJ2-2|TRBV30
CAWIRQTNTGELFF
TGTGCCTGGATCCGACAGACGAACACCGGGGAGCTGTTTTTT
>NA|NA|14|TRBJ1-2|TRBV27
CASSFGRGSYGYTF
TGTGCCAGCAGTTTTGGCAGGGGTTCCTATGGCTACACCTTC
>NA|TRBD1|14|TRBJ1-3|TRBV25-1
CASSETGAGNTIYF
TGTGCCAGCAGTGAAACAGGGGCAGGAAACACCATATATTTT
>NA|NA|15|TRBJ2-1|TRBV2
CASKSQRSSYNEQFF
TGTGCCAGCAAGTCCCAGAGGAGCTCCTACAATGAGCAGTTCTTC
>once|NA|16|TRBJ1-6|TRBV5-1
CASSLDRGSYNSPLHF
TGCGCCAGCAGCTTAGATCGGGGCTCCTATAATTCACCCCTCCACTTT
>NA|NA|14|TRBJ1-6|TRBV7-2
CASSAQSHLSPLHF
TGTGCCAGCAGCGCCCAATCACATCTTTCACCCCTCCACTTT
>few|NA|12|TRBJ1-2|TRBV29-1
CSGDLANYGYTF
TGCAGCGGAGACCTAGCTAACTATGGCTACACCTTC
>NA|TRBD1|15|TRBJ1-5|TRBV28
CASSGQGANNQPQHF
TGTGCCAGCAGCGGACAGGGGGCAAACAATCAGCCCCAGCATTTT
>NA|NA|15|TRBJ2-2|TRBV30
CAWRPGLANTGELFF
TGTGCCTGGAGACCTGGACTGGCGAACACCGGGGAGCTGTTTTTT